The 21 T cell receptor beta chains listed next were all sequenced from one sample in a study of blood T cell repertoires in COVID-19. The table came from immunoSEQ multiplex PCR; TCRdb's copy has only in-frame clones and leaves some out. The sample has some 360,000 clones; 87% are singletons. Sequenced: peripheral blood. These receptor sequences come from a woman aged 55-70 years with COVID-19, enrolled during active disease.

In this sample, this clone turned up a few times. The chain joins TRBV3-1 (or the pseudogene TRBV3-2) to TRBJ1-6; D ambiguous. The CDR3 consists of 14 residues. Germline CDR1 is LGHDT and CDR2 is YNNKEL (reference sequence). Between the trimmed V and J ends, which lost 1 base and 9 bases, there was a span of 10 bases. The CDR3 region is CASSQGRGGSPLHF. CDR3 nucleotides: TGTGCCAGCAGCCAAGGTCGGGGAGGTTCACCCCTCCACTTT.

The CDR3 bases are TGCGCCAGCAGCTTGAGGGTAGCGGCGAACACCGGGGAGCTGTTTTTT. Its protein product is CASSLRVAANTGELFF. The genes are TRBV5-1 and TRBJ2-2; tentative D call: TRBD2 (6 bases). The germline V gene encodes CDR1 SGHRS and CDR2 YFSETQ. The ends were cut back, 1 base at V and 0 bases at J, with 10 bases in the middle. This CDR3 contains 16 residues. Full variable domain (remainder filled in from reference TRBV5-1 and TRBJ2-2): KAGVTQTPRYLIKTRGQQVTLSCSPISGHRSVSWYQQTPGQGLQFLFEYFSETQRNKGNFPGRFSGRQFSNSRSEMNVSTLELGDSALYLCASSLRVAANTGELFFGEGSRLTVL.

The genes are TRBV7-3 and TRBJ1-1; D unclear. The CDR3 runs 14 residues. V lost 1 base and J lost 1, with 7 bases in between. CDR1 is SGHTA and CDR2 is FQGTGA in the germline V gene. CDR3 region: CASSLNPRNTEAFF. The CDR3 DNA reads TGTGCCAGCAGCTTAAACCCTAGGAACACTGAAGCTTTCTTT.

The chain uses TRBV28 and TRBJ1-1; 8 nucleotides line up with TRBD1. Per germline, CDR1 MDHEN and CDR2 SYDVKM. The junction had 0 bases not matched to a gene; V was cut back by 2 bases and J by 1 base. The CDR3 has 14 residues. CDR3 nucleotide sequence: TGTGCCAGCAGTTTAGGACAGGGGAACACTGAAGCTTTCTTT. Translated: CASSLGQGNTEAFF.

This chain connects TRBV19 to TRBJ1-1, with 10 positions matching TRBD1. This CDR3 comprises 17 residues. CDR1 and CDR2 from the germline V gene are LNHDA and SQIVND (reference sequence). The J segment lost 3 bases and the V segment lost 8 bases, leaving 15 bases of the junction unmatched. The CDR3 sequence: CASGNTRQGAWYTEAFF. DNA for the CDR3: TGTGCCAGTGGGAACACTCGACAGGGGGCGTGGTACACTGAAGCTTTCTTT.

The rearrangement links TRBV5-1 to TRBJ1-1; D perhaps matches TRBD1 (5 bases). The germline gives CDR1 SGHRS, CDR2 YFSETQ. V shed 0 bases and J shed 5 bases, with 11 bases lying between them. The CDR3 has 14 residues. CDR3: CASSLGAGWTEAFF. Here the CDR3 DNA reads TGCGCCAGCAGCTTGGGGGCAGGGTGGACTGAAGCTTTCTTT.

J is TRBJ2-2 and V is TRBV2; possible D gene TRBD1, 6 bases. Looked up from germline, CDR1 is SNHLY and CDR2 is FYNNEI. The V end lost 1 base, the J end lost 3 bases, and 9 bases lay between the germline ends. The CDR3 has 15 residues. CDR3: CASSEVGQYTGELFF. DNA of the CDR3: TGTGCCAGCAGTGAAGTTGGACAGTACACCGGGGAGCTGTTTTTT.

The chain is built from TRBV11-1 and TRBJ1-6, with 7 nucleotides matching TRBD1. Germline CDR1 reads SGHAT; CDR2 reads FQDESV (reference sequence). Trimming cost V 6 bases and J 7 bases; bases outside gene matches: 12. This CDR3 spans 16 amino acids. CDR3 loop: CASSLTSGQTNSPLHF. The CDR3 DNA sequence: TGTGCCAGCAGTCTCACCTCGGGACAGACCAATTCACCCCTCCACTTT.

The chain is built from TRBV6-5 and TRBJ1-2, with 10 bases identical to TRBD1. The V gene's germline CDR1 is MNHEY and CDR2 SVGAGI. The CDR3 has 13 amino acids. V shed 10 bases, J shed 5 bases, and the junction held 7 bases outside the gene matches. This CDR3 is CATRAGQGYGYTF. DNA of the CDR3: TGTGCCACCAGGGCGGGACAGGGGTATGGCTACACCTTC.

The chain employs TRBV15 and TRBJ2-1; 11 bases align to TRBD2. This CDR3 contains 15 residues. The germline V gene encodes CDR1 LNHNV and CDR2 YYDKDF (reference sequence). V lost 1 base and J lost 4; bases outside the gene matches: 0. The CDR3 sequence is CATSRASGGYNEQFF. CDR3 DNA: TGTGCCACCAGCAGAGCTAGCGGGGGGTACAATGAGCAGTTCTTC. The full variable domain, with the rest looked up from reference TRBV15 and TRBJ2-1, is DAMVIQNPRYQVTQFGKPVTLSCSQTLNHNVMYWYQQKSSQAPKLLFHYYDKDFNNEADTPDNFQSRRPNTSFCFLDIRSPGLGDTAMYLCATSRASGGYNEQFFGPGTRLTVL.

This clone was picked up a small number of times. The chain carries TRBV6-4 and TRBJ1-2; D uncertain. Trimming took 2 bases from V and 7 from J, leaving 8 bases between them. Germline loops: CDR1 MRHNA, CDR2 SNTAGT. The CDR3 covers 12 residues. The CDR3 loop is CASSDGRAGYTF. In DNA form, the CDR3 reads TGTGCCAGCAGTGACGGGAGGGCTGGCTACACCTTC.

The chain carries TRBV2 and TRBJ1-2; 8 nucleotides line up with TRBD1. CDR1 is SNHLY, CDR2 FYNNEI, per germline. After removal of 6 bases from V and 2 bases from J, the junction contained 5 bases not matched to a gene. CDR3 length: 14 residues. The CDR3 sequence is CASRDRQGNYGYTF. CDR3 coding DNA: TGTGCCAGCAGAGACCGACAGGGGAACTATGGCTACACCTTC. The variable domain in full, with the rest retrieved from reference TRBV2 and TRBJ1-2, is EPEVTQTPSHQVTQMGQEVILRCVPISNHLYFYWYRQILGQKVEFLVSFYNNEISEKSEIFDDQFSVERPDGSNFTLKIRSTKLEDSAMYFCASRDRQGNYGYTFGSGTRLTVV.

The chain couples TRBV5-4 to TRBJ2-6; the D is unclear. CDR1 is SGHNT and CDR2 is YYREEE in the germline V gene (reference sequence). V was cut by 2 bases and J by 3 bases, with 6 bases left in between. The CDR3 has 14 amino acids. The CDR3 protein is CASSLWLGANVLTF. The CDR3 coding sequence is TGTGCCAGCAGCTTATGGCTTGGGGCCAACGTCCTGACTTTC.

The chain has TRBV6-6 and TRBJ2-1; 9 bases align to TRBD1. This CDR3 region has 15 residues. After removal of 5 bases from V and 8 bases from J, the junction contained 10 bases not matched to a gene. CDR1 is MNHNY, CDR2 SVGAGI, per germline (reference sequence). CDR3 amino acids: CASSRKDRGRDEQFF. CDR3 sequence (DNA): TGTGCCAGCAGTCGGAAGGACAGGGGCAGGGATGAGCAGTTCTTC.

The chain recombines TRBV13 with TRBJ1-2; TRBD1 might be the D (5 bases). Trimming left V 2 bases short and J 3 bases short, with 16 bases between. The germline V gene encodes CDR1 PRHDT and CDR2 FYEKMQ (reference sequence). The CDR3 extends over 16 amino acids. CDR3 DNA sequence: TGTGCCAGCAGCTTACGGCAGGGAATAAGTGACTATGGCTACACCTTC. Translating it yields CASSLRQGISDYGYTF.

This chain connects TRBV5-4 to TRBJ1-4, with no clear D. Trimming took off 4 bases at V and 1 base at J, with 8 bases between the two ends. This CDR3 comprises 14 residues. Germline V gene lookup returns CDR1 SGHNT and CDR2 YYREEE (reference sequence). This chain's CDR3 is CASSPGGTNEKLFF. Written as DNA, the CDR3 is TGTGCCAGCAGCCCCGGAGGAACTAATGAAAAACTGTTTTTT.

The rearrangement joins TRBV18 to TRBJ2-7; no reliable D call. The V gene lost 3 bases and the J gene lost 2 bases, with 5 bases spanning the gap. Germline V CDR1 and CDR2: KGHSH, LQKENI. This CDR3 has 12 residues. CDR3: CASSPPTYEQYF. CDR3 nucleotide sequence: TGTGCCAGCTCACCCCCCACCTACGAGCAGTACTTC.

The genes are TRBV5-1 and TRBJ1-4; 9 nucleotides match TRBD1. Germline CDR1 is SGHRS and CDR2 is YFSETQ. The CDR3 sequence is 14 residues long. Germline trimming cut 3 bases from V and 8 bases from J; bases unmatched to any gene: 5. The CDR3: CASSSGQGPEKLFF. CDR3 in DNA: TGCGCCAGCAGCTCGGGACAGGGACCCGAAAAACTGTTTTTT.

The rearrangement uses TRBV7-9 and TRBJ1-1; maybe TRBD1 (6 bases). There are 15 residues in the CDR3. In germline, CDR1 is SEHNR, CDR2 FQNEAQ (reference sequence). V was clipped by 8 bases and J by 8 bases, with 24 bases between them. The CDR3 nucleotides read TGTGCCAGCGGAATAGGGACACCGACGGATGGGGAAGCTTTCTTT. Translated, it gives CASGIGTPTDGEAFF.

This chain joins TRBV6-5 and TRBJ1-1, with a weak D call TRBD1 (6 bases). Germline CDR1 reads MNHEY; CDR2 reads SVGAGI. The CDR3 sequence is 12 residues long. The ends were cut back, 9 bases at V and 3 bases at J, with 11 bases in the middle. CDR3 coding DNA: TGTGCCAGTTCCTGGACAGACACTGAAGCTTTCTTT. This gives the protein CASSWTDTEAFF.

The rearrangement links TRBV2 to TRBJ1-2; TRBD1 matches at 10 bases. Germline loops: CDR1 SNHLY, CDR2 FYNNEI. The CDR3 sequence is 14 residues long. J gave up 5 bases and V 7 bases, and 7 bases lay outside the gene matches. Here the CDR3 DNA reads TGTGCCAGCAAACCGACAGGGGGCGAATATGGCTACACCTTC. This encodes CASKPTGGEYGYTF.